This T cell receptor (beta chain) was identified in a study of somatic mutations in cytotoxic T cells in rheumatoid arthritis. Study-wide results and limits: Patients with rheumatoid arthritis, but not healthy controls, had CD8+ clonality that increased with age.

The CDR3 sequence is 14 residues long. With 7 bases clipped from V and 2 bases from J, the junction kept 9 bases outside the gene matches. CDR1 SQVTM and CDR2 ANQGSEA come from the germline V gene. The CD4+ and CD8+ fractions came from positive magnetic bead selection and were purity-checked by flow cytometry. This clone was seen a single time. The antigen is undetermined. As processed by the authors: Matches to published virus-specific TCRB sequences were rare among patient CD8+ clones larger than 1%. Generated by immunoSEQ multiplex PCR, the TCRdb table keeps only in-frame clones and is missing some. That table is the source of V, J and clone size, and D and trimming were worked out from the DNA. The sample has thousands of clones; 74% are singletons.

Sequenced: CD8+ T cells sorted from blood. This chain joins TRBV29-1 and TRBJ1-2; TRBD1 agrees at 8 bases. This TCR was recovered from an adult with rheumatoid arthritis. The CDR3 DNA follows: TGCAGCGGGGGTCGGACAGGGAGCAACTATGGCTACACCTTC. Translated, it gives CSGGRTGSNYGYTF.